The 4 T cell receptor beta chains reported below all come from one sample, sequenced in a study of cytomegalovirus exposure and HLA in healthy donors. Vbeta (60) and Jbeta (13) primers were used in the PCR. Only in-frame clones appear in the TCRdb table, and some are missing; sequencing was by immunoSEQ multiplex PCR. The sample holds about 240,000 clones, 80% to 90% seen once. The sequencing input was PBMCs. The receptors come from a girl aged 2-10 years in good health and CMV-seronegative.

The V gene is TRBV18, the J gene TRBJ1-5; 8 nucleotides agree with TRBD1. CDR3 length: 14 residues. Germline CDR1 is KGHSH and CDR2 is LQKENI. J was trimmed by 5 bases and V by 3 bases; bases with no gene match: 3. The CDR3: CASSPRTGHQPQHF. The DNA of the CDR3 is TGTGCCAGCTCACCCAGGACAGGGCATCAGCCCCAGCATTTT. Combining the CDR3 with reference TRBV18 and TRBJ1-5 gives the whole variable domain NAGVMQNPRHLVRRRGQEARLRCSPMKGHSHVYWYRQLPEEGLKFMVYLQKENIIDESGMPKERFSAEFPKEGPSILRIQQVVRGDSAAYFCASSPRTGHQPQHFGDGTRLSIL.

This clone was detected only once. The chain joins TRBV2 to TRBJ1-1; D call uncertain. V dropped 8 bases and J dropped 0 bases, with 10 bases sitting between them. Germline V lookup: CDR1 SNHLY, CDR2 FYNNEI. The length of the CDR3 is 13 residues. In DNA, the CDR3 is TGTGCCAGCGTGAGGGAAATGAACACTGAAGCTTTCTTT. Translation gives CASVREMNTEAFF.

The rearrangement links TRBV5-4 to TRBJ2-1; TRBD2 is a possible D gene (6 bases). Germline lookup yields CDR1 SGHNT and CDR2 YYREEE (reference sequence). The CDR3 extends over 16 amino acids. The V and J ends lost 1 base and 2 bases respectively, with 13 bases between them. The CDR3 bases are TGTGCCAGCAGCTTGTCCGGGACTGAGGCCTACAATGAGCAGTTCTTC. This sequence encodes CASSLSGTEAYNEQFF.

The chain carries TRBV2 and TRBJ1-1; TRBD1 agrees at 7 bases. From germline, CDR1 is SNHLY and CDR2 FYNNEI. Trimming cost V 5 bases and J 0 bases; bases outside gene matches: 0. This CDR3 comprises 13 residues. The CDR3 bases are TGTGCCAGCAGTACAGGGGTGAACACTGAAGCTTTCTTT. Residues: CASSTGVNTEAFF.